This T cell receptor beta chain came from a study of CD8+ T cells in alopecia areata. Study details: The tofacitinib course ran for 6 to 18 months and was followed by 6 months off drug.

Sequencing used cDNA as its template, made by extracting RNA and reverse transcribing it. Profiling relied on immunoSEQ multiplex PCR, and the TCRdb table lists in-frame clones only, not all of them. The table has roughly 150,000 clones, about 90% seen once; the top ten hold over 12%. The CDR3 length is 15 residues. V trimming: 1 base; J trimming: 1 base; junction bases outside the gene matches: 3. Germline V gives CDR1 SGHRS, CDR2 YFSETQ. This TCR came from a human donor with alopecia areata. The chain couples TRBV5-1 to TRBJ1-1; 8 positions agree with TRBD1. The sample was CD8+ T cells sorted from blood, taken at week 0. The CDR3 region has the DNA TGCGCCAGCAGCTTGTGGGACAGGACGAACACTGAAGCTTTCTTT. Translated, it gives CASSLWDRTNTEAFF.